The text below deals with one T cell receptor (beta chain). Its antigen remains unidentified. Both 60 Vbeta primers and 13 Jbeta primers went into the PCR. Profiling relied on immunoSEQ multiplex PCR, and the TCRdb table lists in-frame clones only, not all of them. This table holds 70,000 to 100,000 clones, 75% to 90% found once. The record originates from a study of cytomegalovirus exposure and HLA in healthy donors. General observations from the study: A later analysis found common viral pathogens apparently linked to several of the most significant clusters.

Trimming stripped 5 bases from V and 2 bases from J, with 12 bases between. Germline loops: CDR1 SGHTA, CDR2 FQGNSA. This CDR3 contains 14 residues. Sequenced: PBMCs. This sequence was found in a man aged 50-59 years in good health and CMV-seropositive. The chain joins TRBV7-2 to TRBJ2-5, with TRBD1 as a possible D gene (5 bases). CDR3 protein: CASSPGILQETQYF. DNA of the CDR3: TGTGCCAGCAGCCCAGGGATACTGCAAGAGACCCAGTACTTC.